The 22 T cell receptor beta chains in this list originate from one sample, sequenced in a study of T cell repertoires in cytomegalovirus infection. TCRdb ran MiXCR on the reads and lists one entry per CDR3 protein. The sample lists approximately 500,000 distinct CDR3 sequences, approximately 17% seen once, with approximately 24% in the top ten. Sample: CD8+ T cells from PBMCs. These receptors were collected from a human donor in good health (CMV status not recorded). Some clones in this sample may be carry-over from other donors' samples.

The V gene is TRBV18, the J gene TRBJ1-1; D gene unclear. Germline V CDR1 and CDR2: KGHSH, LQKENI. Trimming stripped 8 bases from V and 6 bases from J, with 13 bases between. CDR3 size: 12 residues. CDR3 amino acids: CASGGSWAEAFF. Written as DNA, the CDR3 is TGTGCCAGCGGCGGGAGTTGGGCTGAAGCTTTCTTT.

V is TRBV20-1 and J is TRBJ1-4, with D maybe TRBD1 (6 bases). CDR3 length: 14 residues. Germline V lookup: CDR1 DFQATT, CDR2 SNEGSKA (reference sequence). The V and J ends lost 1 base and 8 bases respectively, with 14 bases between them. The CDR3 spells CSARGGSGEEKLFF. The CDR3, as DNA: TGCAGTGCTAGAGGAGGGTCAGGGGAAGAAAAACTGTTTTTT.

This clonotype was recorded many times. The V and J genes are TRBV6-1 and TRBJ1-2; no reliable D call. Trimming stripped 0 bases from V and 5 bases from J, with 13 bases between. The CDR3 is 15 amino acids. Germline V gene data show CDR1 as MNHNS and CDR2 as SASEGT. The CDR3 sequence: CASSEAPLLSYGYTF. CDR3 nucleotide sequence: TGTGCCAGCAGTGAAGCGCCTCTCCTTTCTTATGGCTACACCTTC.

CDR3 protein: CASTLAGGSYEQYF. The CDR3 DNA follows: TGTGCCAGCACTCTAGCGGGGGGTTCCTACGAGCAGTACTTC. The gene calls are TRBV5-4 and TRBJ2-7; 11 nucleotides line up with TRBD2. The CDR3 spans 14 residues. Per germline, CDR1 SGHNT and CDR2 YYREEE (reference sequence). V trimming: 6 bases; J trimming: 1 base; junction bases outside the gene matches: 3.

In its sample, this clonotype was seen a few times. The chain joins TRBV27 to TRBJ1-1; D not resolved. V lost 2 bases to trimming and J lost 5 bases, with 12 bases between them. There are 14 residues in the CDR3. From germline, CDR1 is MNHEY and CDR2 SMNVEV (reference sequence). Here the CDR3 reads CASSLTRGVTEAFF. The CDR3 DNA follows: TGTGCCAGCAGTTTAACCCGGGGAGTAACTGAAGCTTTCTTT.

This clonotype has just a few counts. Written as DNA, the CDR3 is TGCAGCGTTGAAGATTGGACGGGGGGGCGTTCCTACAATGAGCAGTTCTTC. As protein: CSVEDWTGGRSYNEQFF. The chain employs TRBV29-1 and TRBJ2-1, with 8 nucleotides matching TRBD2. This CDR3 region has 17 residues. V lost 0 bases and J lost 1; bases outside the gene matches: 8. Germline V gene sequence: CDR1 SQVTM, CDR2 ANQGSEA.

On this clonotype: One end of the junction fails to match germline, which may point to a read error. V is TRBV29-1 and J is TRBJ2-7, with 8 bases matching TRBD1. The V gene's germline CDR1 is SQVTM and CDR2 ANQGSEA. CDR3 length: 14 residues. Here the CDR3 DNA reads TGCAGCGTTACCACCGGACAGGGCTCCAACGAGCAGTACTTC. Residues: CSVTTGQGSNEQYF.

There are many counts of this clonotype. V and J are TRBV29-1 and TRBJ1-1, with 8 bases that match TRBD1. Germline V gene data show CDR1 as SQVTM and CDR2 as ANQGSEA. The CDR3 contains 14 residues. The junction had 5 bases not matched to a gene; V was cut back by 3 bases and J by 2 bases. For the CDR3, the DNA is TGCAGCGTTGATCGTACAGGGGGAAACACTGAAGCTTTCTTT. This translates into CSVDRTGGNTEAFF.

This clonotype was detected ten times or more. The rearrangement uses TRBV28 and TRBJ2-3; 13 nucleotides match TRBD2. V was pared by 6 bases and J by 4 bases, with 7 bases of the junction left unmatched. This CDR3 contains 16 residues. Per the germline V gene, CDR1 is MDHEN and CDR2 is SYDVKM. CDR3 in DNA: TGTGCCAGCAGGGGACTAGCGGGATCAGTGTCAGATACGCAGTATTTT. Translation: CASRGLAGSVSDTQYF.

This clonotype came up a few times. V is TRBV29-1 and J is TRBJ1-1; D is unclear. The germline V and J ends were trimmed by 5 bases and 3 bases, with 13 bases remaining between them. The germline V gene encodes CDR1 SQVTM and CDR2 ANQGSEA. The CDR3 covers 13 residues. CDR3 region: CSVLGGWDTEAFF. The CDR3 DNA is TGCAGCGTTTTAGGAGGGTGGGACACTGAAGCTTTCTTT.

This chain's CDR3 is CASSFGGYSYEQYF. Here the CDR3 DNA reads TGTGCCAGCAGTTTCGGGGGCTACTCCTACGAGCAGTACTTC. The gene calls are TRBV6-2 or TRBV6-3 and TRBJ2-7; D tentatively reads TRBD1 or TRBD2 (6 bases each). The CDR3 is 14 amino acids. V lost 4 bases, J lost 0 bases, and 10 bases lay in between. CDR1 is MNHEY and CDR2 is SVGEGT in the germline V gene.

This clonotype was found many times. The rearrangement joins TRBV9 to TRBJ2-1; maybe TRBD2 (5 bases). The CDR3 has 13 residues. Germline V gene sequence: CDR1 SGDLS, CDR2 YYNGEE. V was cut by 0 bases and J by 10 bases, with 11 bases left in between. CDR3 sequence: CASSVAGKREQFF. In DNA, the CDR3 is TGTGCCAGCAGCGTAGCTGGGAAGCGGGAGCAGTTCTTC. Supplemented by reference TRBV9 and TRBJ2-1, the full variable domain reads DSGVTQTPKHLITATGQRVTLRCSPRSGDLSVYWYQQSLDQGLQFLIQYYNGEERAKGNILERFSAQQFPDLHSELNLSSLELGDSALYFCASSVAGKREQFFGPGTRLTVL.

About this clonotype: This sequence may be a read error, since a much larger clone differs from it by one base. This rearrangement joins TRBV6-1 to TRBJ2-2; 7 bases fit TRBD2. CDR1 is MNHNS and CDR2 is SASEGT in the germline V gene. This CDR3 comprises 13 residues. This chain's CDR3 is CASSEVGSGELIF. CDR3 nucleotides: TGTGCCAGCAGTGAAGTGGGAAGCGGGGAGCTGATTTTT.

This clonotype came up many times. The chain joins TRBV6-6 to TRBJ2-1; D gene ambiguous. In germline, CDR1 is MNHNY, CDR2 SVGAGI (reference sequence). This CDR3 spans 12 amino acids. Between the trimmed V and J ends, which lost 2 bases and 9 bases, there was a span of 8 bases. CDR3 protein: CASSYQDGEQFF. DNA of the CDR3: TGTGCCAGCAGTTACCAGGATGGTGAGCAGTTCTTC.

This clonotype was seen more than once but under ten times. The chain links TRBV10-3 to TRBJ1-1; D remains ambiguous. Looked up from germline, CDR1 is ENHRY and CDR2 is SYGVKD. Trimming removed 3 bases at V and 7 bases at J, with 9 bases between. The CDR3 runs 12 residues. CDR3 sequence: CAISDGDYEAFF. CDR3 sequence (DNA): TGTGCCATCAGTGACGGAGATTATGAAGCTTTCTTT.

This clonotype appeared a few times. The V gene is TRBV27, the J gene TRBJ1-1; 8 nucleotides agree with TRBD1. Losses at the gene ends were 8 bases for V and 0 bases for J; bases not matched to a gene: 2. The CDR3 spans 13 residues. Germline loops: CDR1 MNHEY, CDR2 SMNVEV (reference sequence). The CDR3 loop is CASQGAMNTEAFF. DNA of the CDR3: TGTGCCAGCCAGGGGGCAATGAACACTGAAGCTTTCTTT.

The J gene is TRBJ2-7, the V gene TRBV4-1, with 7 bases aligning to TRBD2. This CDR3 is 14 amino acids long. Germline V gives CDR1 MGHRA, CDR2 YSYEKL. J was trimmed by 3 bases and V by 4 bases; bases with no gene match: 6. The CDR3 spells CASSPRSGDYEQYF. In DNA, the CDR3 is TGCGCCAGCAGCCCCCGAAGCGGGGACTACGAGCAGTACTTC.

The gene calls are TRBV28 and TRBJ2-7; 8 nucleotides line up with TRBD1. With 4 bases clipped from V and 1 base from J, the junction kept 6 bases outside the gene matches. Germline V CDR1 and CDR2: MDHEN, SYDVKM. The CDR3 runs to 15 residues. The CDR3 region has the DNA TGTGCCAGCAGTTCGGACAGGGAAGGGTCCTACGAGCAGTACTTC. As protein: CASSSDREGSYEQYF.

The chain's CDR3 is CASSQERQASNQPQHF. The CDR3 DNA sequence: TGTGCCAGCAGCCAAGAAAGACAGGCTAGCAATCAGCCCCAGCATTTT. The chain links TRBV4-2 to TRBJ1-5, with D perhaps matching TRBD1 (6 bases). The CDR3 has 16 amino acids. CDR1 LGHNA and CDR2 YNFKEQ come from the germline V gene. Trimming stripped 0 bases from V and 0 bases from J, with 9 bases between.

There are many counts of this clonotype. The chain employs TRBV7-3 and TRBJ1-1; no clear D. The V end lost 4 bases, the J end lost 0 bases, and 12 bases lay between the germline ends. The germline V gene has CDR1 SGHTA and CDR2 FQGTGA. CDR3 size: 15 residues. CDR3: CASSSDGAMNTEAFF. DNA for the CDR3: TGTGCCAGCAGCTCCGACGGAGCAATGAACACTGAAGCTTTCTTT.

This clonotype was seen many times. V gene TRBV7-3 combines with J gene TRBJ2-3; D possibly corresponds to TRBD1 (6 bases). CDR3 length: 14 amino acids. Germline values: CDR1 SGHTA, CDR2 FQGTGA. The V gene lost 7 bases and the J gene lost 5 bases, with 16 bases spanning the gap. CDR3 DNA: TGTGCCAGCACCCTAGGGGGAGAGGGAGATACGCAGTATTTT. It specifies CASTLGGEGDTQYF.

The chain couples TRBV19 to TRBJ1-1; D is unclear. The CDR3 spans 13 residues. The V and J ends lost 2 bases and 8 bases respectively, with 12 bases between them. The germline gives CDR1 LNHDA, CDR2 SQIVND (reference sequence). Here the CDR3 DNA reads TGTGCCAGTAGTATAAATGGTGGAACAGAAGCTTTCTTT. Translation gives CASSINGGTEAFF.